This entry is about one T cell receptor beta chain. This record comes from a study of blood T cell repertoires in COVID-19. Overall study: Samples taken during acute and convalescent COVID-19 were collected in the United States, Italy and Spain. In each case, the material was cDNA or gDNA derived from T cells, B-cell-depleted T cells, or PBMCs.

Trimming removed 0 bases from V and 2 bases from J; junction bases left unmatched: 8. The CDR3 runs to 17 residues. The germline gives CDR1 MNHEY, CDR2 SVGEGT. Per the study methods: Amplification of reference gene primers provided the estimated nucleated cell counts. Clones were read by immunoSEQ multiplex PCR, and TCRdb kept only the in-frame ones, dropping some. V, J and clone size reflect that table, while D and trimming were determined from the DNA. This repertoire shows roughly 28,000 clones, under 80% found once; its top ten account for 6.5% to 10%. Sample: peripheral blood. The V call is TRBV6-2 or TRBV6-3, the J call TRBJ2-7, with TRBD2 matching over 9 bases. The origin of this receptor is a woman between 65 and 79 years old with active or convalescent COVID-19. This chain's CDR3 is CASSYSAAGGPPYEQYF. CDR3 nucleotides: TGTGCCAGCAGTTACTCCGCTGCGGGAGGGCCGCCCTACGAGCAGTACTTC.